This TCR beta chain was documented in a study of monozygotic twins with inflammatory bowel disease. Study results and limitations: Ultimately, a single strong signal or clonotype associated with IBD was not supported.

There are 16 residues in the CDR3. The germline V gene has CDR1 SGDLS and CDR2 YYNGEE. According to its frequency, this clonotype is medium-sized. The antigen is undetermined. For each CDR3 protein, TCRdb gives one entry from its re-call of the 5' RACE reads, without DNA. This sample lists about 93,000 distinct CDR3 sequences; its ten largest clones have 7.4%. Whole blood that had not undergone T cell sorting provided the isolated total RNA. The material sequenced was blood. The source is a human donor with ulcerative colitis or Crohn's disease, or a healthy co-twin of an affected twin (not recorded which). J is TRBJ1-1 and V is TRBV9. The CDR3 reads CASSVGGGHSKTEAFF. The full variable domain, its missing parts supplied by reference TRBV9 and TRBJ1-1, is DSGVTQTPKHLITATGQRVTLRCSPRSGDLSVYWYQQSLDQGLQFLIQYYNGEERAKGNILERFSAQQFPDLHSELNLSSLELGDSALYFCASSVGGGHSKTEAFFGQGTRLTVV.